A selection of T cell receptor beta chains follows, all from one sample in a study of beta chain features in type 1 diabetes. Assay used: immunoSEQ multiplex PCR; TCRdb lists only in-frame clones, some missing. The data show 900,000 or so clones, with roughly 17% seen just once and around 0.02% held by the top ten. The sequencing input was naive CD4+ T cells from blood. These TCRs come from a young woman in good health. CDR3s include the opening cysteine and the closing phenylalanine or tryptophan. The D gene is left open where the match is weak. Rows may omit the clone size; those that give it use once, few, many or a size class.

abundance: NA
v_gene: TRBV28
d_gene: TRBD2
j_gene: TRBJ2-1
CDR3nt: TGTGCCAGCAGTTTAATAGCTAGCGGGGAGTACAATGAGCAGTTCTTC
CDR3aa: CASSLIASGEYNEQFF

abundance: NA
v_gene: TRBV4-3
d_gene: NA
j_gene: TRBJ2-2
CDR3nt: TGCGCCAGCAGCCAAGGGGGGACCTCCTCTGGCGACGGGGAGCTGTTTTTT
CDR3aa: CASSQGGTSSGDGELFF

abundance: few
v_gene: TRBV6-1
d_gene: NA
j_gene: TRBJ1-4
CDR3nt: TGTGCCAGCAGTGAGGACAGAGGATCTAATGAAAAACTGTTTTTT
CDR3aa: CASSEDRGSNEKLFF

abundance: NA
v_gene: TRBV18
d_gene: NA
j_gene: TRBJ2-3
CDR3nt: TGTGCCAGCTCACGTCAGAGCAGAGATACGCAGTATTTT
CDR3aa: CASSRQSRDTQYF

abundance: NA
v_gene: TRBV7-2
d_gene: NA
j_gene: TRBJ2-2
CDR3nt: TGTGCCAGCAGCTTACAGGTGTCACGGGGTATCGGGGAGCTGTTTTTT
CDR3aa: CASSLQVSRGIGELFF

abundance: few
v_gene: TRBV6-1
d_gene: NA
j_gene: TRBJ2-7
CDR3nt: TGTGCCAGCAGTGGCGGCAGGGAGCAGTACTTC
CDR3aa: CASSGGREQYF

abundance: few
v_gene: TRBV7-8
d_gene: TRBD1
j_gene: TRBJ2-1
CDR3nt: TGTGCCAGCAGCAAACAGGGGGGTGAGCAGTTCTTC
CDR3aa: CASSKQGGEQFF

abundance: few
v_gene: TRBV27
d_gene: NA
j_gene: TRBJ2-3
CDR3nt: TGTGCCAGCAGTTTAAAGGTCTTCCGGGACAGCACAGATACGCAGTATTTT
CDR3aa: CASSLKVFRDSTDTQYF

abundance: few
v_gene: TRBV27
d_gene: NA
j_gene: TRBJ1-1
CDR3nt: TGTGCCAGCAGTTTAATCCAGGGAGGGACTGAAGCTTTCTTT
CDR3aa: CASSLIQGGTEAFF

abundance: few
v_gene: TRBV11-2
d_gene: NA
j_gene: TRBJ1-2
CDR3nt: TGTGCCAGCAACAATCGTGGGACGGCAAAACCTGATAACTATGGCTACACCTTC
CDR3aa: CASNNRGTAKPDNYGYTF

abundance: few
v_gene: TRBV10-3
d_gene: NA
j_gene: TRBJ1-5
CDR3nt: TGTGCCATCGGAGGACGAGGTCAGCCCCAGCATTTT
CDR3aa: CAIGGRGQPQHF

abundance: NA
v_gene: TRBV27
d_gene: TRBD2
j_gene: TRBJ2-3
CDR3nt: TGTGCCAGCAGCCACGTCGGGGGGAGCACAGATACGCAGTATTTT
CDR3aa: CASSHVGGSTDTQYF

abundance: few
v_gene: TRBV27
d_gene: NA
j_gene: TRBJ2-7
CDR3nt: TGTGCCAGCAGCTCCCGGGGGTTGCGCGAGCAGTACTTC
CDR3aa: CASSSRGLREQYF

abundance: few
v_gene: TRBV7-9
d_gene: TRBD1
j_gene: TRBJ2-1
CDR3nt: TGTGCCAGCAGCTCAACAGGGGGTATTGAGCAGTTCTTC
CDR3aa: CASSSTGGIEQFF

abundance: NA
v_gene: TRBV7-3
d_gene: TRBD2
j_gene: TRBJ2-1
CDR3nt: TGTGCCAGCAGCTTATTTGCGGGAGTCTACAATGAGCAGTTCTTC
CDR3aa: CASSLFAGVYNEQFF

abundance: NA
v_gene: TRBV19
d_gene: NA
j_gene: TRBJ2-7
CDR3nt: TGTGCCAGTAGTATCGGATGGGGGTCCTACGAGCAGTACTTC
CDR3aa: CASSIGWGSYEQYF

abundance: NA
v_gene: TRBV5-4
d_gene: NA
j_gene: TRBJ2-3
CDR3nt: TGTGCCAGCAGCTTGGCGGGGGCGGGGACTGATCTTTCAGATACGCAGTATTTT
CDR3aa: CASSLAGAGTDLSDTQYF

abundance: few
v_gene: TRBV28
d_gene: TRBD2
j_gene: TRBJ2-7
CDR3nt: TGTGCCAGCAGTTTGCATTGGACTAGCGGCACCTACGAGCAGTACTTC
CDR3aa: CASSLHWTSGTYEQYF

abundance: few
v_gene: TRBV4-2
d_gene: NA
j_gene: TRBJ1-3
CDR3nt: TGTGCCAGCAGCCAAGATCGAAGCCATTTGACCTCTGGAAACACCATATATTTT
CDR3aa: CASSQDRSHLTSGNTIYF

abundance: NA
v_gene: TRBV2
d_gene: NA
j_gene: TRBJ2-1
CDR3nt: TGTGCCAGCAGTAAACTGGCGGGATCGGTCAATGAGCAGTTCTTC
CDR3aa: CASSKLAGSVNEQFF

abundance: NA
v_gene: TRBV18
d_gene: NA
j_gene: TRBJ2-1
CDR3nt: TGTGCCAGCTCACCGTTAGCGGACTCCTACAATGAGCAGTTCTTC
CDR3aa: CASSPLADSYNEQFF

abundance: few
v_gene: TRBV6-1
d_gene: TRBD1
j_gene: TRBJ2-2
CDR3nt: TGTGCCAGCACGGTCTTAGACAGGGTGGCCGGGGAGCTGTTTTTT
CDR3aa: CASTVLDRVAGELFF

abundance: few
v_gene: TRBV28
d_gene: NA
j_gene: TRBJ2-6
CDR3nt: TGTGCCAGCAGTGGGGGGACCTCTGGGGCCAACGTCCTGACTTTC
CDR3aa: CASSGGTSGANVLTF

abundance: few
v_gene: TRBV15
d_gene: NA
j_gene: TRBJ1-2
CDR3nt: TGTGCCACCAGCAGAGCCAGGCTGAACTATGGCTACACCTTC
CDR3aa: CATSRARLNYGYTF

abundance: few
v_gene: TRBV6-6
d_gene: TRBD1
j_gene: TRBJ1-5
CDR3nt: TGTGCCAGCAGTTACGACAGGGATCAGCCCCAGCATTTT
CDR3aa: CASSYDRDQPQHF

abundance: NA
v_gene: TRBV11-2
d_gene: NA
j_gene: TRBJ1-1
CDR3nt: TGTGCCAGCAGCTATGTGGAAACCTCGGGAGCTTTCTTT
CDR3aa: CASSYVETSGAFF

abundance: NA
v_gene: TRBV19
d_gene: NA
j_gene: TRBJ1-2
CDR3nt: TGTGCCACCGTTCGTCGATCCGGGACCCGAGATGGCTACACCTTC
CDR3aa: CATVRRSGTRDGYTF

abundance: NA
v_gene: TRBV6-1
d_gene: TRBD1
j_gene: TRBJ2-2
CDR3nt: TGTGCCAGCAGTGGACAGGGGACCGGGGAGCTGTTTTTT
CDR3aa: CASSGQGTGELFF

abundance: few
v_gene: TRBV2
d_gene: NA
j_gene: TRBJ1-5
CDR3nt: TGTGCCAGCAGTCGAGACACATACGATTTTTCCCAGCATTTT
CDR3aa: CASSRDTYDFSQHF

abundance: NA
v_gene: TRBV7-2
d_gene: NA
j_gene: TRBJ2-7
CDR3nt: TGTGCCAGCAGCTTACCCGGGCGGCCCTACGAGCAGTACTTC
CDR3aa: CASSLPGRPYEQYF

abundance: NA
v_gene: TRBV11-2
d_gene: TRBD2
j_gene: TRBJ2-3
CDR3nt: TGTGCCAGCAGCTTACGTAGCGGGAGTGGTTTAGATACGCAGTATTTT
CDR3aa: CASSLRSGSGLDTQYF

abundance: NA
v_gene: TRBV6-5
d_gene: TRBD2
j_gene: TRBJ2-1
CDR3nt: TGTGCCAGTTCCGGCCGGGCTAGCGGGTTCAATGAGCAGTTCTTC
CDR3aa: CASSGRASGFNEQFF

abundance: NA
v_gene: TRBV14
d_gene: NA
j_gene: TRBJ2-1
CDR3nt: TGTGCCAGCAGCCAAGCAGGGTCTTGGACGGGGAATGAGCAGTTCTTC
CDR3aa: CASSQAGSWTGNEQFF

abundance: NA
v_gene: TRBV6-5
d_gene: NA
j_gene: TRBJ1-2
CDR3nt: TGTGCCAGCAAGCTAGGCTCGAACTATGGCTACACCTTC
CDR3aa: CASKLGSNYGYTF

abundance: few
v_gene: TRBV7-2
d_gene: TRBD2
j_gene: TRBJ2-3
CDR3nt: TGTGCCAGCAGCCGGACTAGCGGAAGCACAGATACGCAGTATTTT
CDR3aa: CASSRTSGSTDTQYF

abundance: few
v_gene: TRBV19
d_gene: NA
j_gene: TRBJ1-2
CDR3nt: TGTGCCAGTAGTATAGCGCCTTTCGACTACACCTTC
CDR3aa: CASSIAPFDYTF

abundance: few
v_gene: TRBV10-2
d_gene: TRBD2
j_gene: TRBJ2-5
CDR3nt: TGCGCCAGCAGTGAATACTTCGCTGGTAGCGGGATTCTAGAGACCCAGTACTTC
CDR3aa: CASSEYFAGSGILETQYF

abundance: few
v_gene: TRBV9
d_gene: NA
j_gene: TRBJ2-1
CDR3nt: TGTGCCAGCAGCAAAGTCGGGACCCCCTACAATGAGCAGTTCTTC
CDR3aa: CASSKVGTPYNEQFF

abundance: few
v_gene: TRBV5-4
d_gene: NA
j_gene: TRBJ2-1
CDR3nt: TGTGCCAGCAGCCGGGAGTCTGGATTATACAATGAGCAGTTCTTC
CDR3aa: CASSRESGLYNEQFF

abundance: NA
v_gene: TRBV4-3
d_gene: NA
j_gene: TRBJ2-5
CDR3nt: TGCGCCAGCAGCCAAGATCTCTTAGCGCCGGAAGAGACCCAGTACTTC
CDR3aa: CASSQDLLAPEETQYF

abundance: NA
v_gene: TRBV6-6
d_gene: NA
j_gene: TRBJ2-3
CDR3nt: TGTGCCAGCAGCCAAGGGGTAGATACGCAGTATTTT
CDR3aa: CASSQGVDTQYF

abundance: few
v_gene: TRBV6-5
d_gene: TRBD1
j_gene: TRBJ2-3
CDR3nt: TGTGCCAGCAGTTACGGCAGGGGGCTGGATACGCAGTATTTT
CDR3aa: CASSYGRGLDTQYF

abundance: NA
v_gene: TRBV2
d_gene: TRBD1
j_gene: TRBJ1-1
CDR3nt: TGTGCCAGCAGGGGACAGTGGAACACTGAAGCTTTCTTT
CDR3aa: CASRGQWNTEAFF

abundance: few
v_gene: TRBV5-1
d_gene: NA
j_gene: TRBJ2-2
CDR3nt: TGCGCCAGCACCCCACAGGTCGGCGGGGAGCTGTTTTTT
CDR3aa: CASTPQVGGELFF

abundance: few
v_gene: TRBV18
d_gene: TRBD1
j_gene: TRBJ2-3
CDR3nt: TGTGCCAGCTCACCCGACAGGGCCACAGATACGCAGTATTTT
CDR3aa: CASSPDRATDTQYF